Ten or more counts support the clone carrying this TCR beta chain. Its target is not known. The sample belongs to a study of T cells after yellow fever vaccination. There are 19 residues in the CDR3. The germline V gene encodes CDR1 SGHTA and CDR2 FQGNSA. Trimming took 5 bases from V and 0 from J, leaving 24 bases between them. Study results and limitations: Abundant bulk-population clonotypes could contaminate the FACS-sorted repertoires. Reappearance after the booster was observed for most primary-vaccination clones (roughly 97% CD4, around 90% CD8).

A process of 5'RACE template switching, which added a universal primer site and UMIs, was used to make TCR cDNA. One entry per CDR3 protein, called by TCRdb with MiXCR from the 5' RACE reads. Of over 300,000 distinct CDR3 sequences in the sample, approximately 4% were seen once. V usage is TRBV7-2 and J usage is TRBJ2-3; maybe TRBD1 (6 bases). The source material was PBMCs, sampled 5 days after the yellow fever booster vaccination. The receptor comes from a man aged 18 to 29 who received the YFV17D yellow fever vaccine. As DNA, the CDR3 is TGTGCCAGCAGCAAGCTAAGTGGGACACCCCCATTTAGCACAGATACGCAGTATTTT. Its protein is CASSKLSGTPPFSTDTQYF.